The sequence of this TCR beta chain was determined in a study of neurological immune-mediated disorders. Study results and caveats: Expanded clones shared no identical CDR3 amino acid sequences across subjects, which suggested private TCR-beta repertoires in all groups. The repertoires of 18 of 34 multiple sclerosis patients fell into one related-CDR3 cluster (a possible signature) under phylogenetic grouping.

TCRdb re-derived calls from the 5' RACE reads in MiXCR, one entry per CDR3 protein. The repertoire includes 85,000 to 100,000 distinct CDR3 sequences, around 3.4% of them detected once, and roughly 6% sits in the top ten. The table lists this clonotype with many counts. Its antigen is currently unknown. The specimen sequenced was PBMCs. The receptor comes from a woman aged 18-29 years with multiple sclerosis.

The CDR3 sequence is CSARPRATGELFF. In DNA form, the CDR3 reads TGCAGTGCTAGACCCCGAGCCACCGGGGAGCTGTTTTTT. The V gene is TRBV20-1, the J gene TRBJ2-2; D gene uncertain. CDR3 size: 13 residues. Looked up from germline, CDR1 is DFQATT and CDR2 is SNEGSKA (reference sequence). V was pared by 2 bases and J by 4 bases, with 8 bases between.